A selection of T cell receptor beta chains follows, all from one sample in a study of T cell repertoires in aging, cancer and after chemotherapy. MiXCR was run by TCRdb on the multiplex PCR reads, yielding one entry per CDR3 protein. The profile shows 5,300 or so distinct CDR3 sequences, about a quarter of them singletons. Source material: blood. Every receptor here comes from a human donor with a solid tumor. The CDR3 runs from the conserved cysteine through the conserved F or W.

J	V	CDR3
TRBJ2-1	TRBV7-9	CASSLTRARYNEQFF
TRBJ2-2	TRBV6-4	CASSGTGDTGELFF
TRBJ2-7	TRBV5-5	CASSLGLAAFSYEQYF
TRBJ2-5	TRBV24-1	CAAGTGGTTQYF
TRBJ2-1	TRBV19	CASSIWVVSGNDEQFF
TRBJ2-2	TRBV7-2	CASSSDRVNTGELFF
TRBJ2-5	TRBV27	CASSLGSAVKTQYF
TRBJ2-3	TRBV6-2/TRBV6-3	CASSYWEHTQYF
TRBJ1-5	TRBV15	CATSRAGQGSQPQHF
TRBJ2-6	TRBV28	CASSFDRQGSGANVLTF
TRBJ2-1	TRBV12-3/TRBV12-4	CASSPGQGNVEQFF
TRBJ2-7	TRBV7-3	CASSLDRGHYEQYF
TRBJ2-7	TRBV6-1	CASSLEKAYEQYF
TRBJ2-7	TRBV4-3	CASSQGSGNVYEQYF
TRBJ2-7	TRBV6-2/TRBV6-3	CASSYSGKTYEQYF
TRBJ2-5	TRBV6-2/TRBV6-3	CASGPRGRETQYF
TRBJ1-1	TRBV27	CASSLISSGSTEAFF
TRBJ2-7	TRBV29-1	CSVEVGQDF
TRBJ1-2	TRBV7-2	CASSLWLGYTF
TRBJ2-7	TRBV10-3	CAISEWKTGIYEQYF
TRBJ2-7	TRBV7-9	CASSAYRDFSYEQYF
TRBJ2-1	TRBV19	CASSIGGQGASNEQFF
TRBJ2-7	TRBV4-2	CASSRGQLGYEQYF
TRBJ1-2	TRBV5-7	CASSLVIDPRDGYTF
TRBJ2-3	TRBV29-1	CSVGDRGPADTQYF
TRBJ2-1	TRBV27	CASRSSGRAWDEQFF
TRBJ1-5	TRBV5-6	CASSLDRGNSNQPQHF
TRBJ2-7	TRBV27	CASSLLASGSYEQYF
TRBJ1-2	TRBV6-2/TRBV6-3	CASSDWGQGARGYTF
TRBJ2-3	TRBV19	CASSAGLAGGLSTDTQYF
TRBJ2-3	TRBV27	CASSSPLAGTQYF
TRBJ2-1	TRBV7-2	CASSLVPTSDNEQFF
TRBJ2-7	TRBV11-2	CASSLDRVEQYF
TRBJ2-5	TRBV7-9	CASGETQYF
TRBJ2-7	TRBV30	CAWSPGDLYEQYF
TRBJ2-3	TRBV7-9	CASRAPGGPDTQYF
TRBJ2-2	TRBV19	CASRVPGNLEGTGELFF
TRBJ2-5	TRBV5-4	CASSLAGLAKKETQYF
TRBJ2-1	TRBV20-1	CSARDGVWESYNEQFF
TRBJ1-1	TRBV27	CASVKGFWTEAFF
TRBJ1-5	TRBV30	CAWSVADGQPQHF
TRBJ2-7	TRBV5-4	CASSAGGYEQYF
TRBJ2-3	TRBV12-3/TRBV12-4	CASSSPSGSTDTQYF
TRBJ2-7	TRBV7-9	CASSLASGRAFGQYF
TRBJ2-7	TRBV12-3/TRBV12-4	CASSLRTSGSYEQYF
TRBJ2-7	TRBV12-3/TRBV12-4	CASSPEVDEQYF
TRBJ2-5	TRBV29-1	CSAGGGRGAETQYF
TRBJ1-2	TRBV6-5	CASSYSDIRRNGYTF
TRBJ2-7	TRBV20-1	CSANLSPYEQYF
TRBJ1-5	TRBV6-4	CASRDRENQPQHF
TRBJ1-2	TRBV4-3	CASSQERGEDYGYTF
TRBJ2-5	TRBV7-9	CASSSELENQETQYF